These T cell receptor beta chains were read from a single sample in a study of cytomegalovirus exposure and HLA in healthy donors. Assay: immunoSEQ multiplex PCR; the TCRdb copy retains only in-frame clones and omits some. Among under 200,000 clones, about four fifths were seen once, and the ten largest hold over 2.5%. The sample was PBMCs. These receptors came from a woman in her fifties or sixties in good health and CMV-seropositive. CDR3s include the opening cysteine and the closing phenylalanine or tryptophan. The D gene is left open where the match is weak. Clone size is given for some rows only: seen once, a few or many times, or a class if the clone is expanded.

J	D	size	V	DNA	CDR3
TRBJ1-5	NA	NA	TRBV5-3	TGTGCCAGCAGCTTGTGGCAGGGGAAGGATCAGCCCCAGCATTTT	CASSLWQGKDQPQHF
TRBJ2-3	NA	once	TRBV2	TGTGCCAGCAGTGTGTTAGTGCCCACAGATACGCAGTATTTT	CASSVLVPTDTQYF
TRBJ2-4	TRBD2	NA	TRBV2	TGTGCCAGCAGTCGCGGGGGGAACATTCAGTACTTC	CASSRGGNIQYF
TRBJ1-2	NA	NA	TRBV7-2	TGTGCCAGCAGCCCCCCGTTACAGGGCTATGGCTACACCTTC	CASSPPLQGYGYTF
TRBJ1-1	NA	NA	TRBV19	TGTGCCAGTAGTAGGGGGGGCACTGAAGCTTTCTTT	CASSRGGTEAFF
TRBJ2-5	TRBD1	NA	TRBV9	TGTGCCAGCAGCCCCCGGACAGGGACAGAGACCCAGTACTTC	CASSPRTGTETQYF
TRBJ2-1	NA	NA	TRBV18	TGTGCCAGCTCACCAGGCCAAGTAACCTACAATGAGCAGTTCTTC	CASSPGQVTYNEQFF
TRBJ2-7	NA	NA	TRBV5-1	TGCGCCAGCAGCAAGGAGAAGACGGCCTACGAGCAGTACTTC	CASSKEKTAYEQYF
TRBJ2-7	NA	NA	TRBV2	TGTGCCAGCAGTGAAGGGGCCAACTCCTACGAGCAGTACTTC	CASSEGANSYEQYF
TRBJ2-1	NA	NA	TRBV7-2	TGTGCCAGCAGCCTAACCGCGGGAAGCTCCTACAATGAGCAGTTCTTC	CASSLTAGSSYNEQFF
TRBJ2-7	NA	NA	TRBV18	TGTGCCAGCTCACCCGCAGGGTCCTACTCCTACGAGCAGTACTTC	CASSPAGSYSYEQYF
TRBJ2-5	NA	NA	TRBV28	TGTGCCAGCAGCCCGGGGGGCTTGGTAGGGGAGACCCAGTACTTC	CASSPGGLVGETQYF
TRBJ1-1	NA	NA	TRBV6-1	TGTGCCAGCAGCTTCCGGGGTTCTGAAGCTTTCTTT	CASSFRGSEAFF
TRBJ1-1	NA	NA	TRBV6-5	TGTGCCAGCAGTGAGCAGGGGAAAGCTTTCTTT	CASSEQGKAFF
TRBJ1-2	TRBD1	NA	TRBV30	TGTGCCTGGAACAGGGGTCCAAACTATGGCTACACCTTC	CAWNRGPNYGYTF
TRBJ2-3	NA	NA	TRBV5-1	TGCGCCAGCAGCTTGGGACAGCCACCGCGGGATACGCAGTATTTT	CASSLGQPPRDTQYF
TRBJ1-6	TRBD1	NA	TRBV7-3	TGTGCCAGCAGCTCGAAAGAGACCAGGGGACAGCCTGAATACTCCTATAATTCACCCCTCCACTTT	CASSSKETRGQPEYSYNSPLHF
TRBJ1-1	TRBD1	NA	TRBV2	TGTGCCAGCAGTATAGACAGGGACGAAGCTTTCTTT	CASSIDRDEAFF
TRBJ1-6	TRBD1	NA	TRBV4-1	TGTGCCAGCAGCCAAGAGGTGGGGGACAGAAATTCACCCCTCCACTTT	CASSQEVGDRNSPLHF
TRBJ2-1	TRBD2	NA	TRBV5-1	TGCGCCAGCAGTCCGGGGGGGCTAGGCTACAATGAGCAGTTCTTC	CASSPGGLGYNEQFF
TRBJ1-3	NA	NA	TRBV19	TGTGCCAGTAGTTGGGCGGTCGCCACGGGGGGAAACACCATATATTTT	CASSWAVATGGNTIYF
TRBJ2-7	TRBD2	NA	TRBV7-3	TGTGCCAGCAGCTTAGCGGGGGGCCCTAGCTCCTACGAGCAGTACTTC	CASSLAGGPSSYEQYF
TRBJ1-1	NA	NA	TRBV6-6	TGTGCCAGCAGTTACCTTGACAAGAACACTGAAGCTTTCTTT	CASSYLDKNTEAFF